The following is a TCR beta chain sequence with its context. The V and J ends lost 4 bases and 6 bases, in that order; junction bases with no gene match: 6. The CDR3 spans 13 residues. The sample belongs to a study of blood T cell repertoires in COVID-19. Looking at the study overall: Sites in the United States, Italy and Spain provided acute and convalescent COVID-19 samples. From T cells, B-cell-depleted T cells, or PBMCs came the material, which was cDNA or gDNA.

In the original analysis: Nucleated cell counts were estimated from reference gene primer amplification. Using immunoSEQ multiplex PCR, the repertoire was profiled, and TCRdb retains in-frame clones only, with some absent. Clonal size and the V and J genes are those of that table, whereas D and trimming came from the DNA. This sample has some 350,000 clones, with nearly 90% found just once. Sequenced: peripheral blood. The V gene is TRBV12-3 or TRBV12-4, the J gene TRBJ2-7; TRBD1 matches at 7 bases. The receptor was isolated from a man aged 18 to 35 with active or convalescent COVID-19. CDR3: CASSYSGGLEQYF. The CDR3 nucleotides read TGTGCCAGCAGTTACTCAGGGGGTCTCGAGCAGTACTTC.